This T cell receptor beta chain appears in the sequencing data of a study of blood T cells in healthy people across ages. A second roughly 7 to 11 cycle PCR used barcoded and J-beta primers. TCRdb re-called the 5' RACE reads through MiXCR, storing one row per CDR3 protein. The sample lists about 640,000 distinct CDR3 sequences, approximately 50% occurring once. V lost 5 bases to trimming and J lost 11 bases; unmatched junction nucleotides: 12. The length of the CDR3 is 14 residues. CDR1 and CDR2 from the germline V gene are MNHEY and SVGAGI. The chain links TRBV6-5 to TRBJ1-2, with 9 positions matching TRBD1. This sequence originates from a man between 60 and 70 years old in good health. The sample was blood. The CDR3 nucleotides read TGTGCCAGCAGTGCCTTCCCGGGACAGGGAGGATACACCTTC. Amino acid sequence: CASSAFPGQGGYTF.